One sample yielded the 18 T cell receptor beta chains listed below, sequenced in a study of T cell changes during pregnancy in multiple sclerosis. TCRdb keeps only in-frame clones here, not all; method: immunoSEQ multiplex PCR. This sample yields 60,000 to 75,000 clones, of which over 85% are seen a single time; 2% belongs to the top ten. This material consisted of peripheral blood, taken in the second trimester of pregnancy. The receptors shown here come from a female donor with multiple sclerosis, enrolled in a pregnancy study.

The rearrangement links TRBV7-2 to TRBJ1-1; 8 positions match TRBD1. CDR3 length: 14 residues. CDR1 is SGHTA, CDR2 FQGNSA, per germline. After removal of 5 bases from V and 4 bases from J, the junction contained 6 bases not matched to a gene. The CDR3 loop is CASSPGGRATEAFF. CDR3 in DNA: TGTGCCAGCAGCCCAGGGGGCAGGGCCACTGAAGCTTTCTTT. The whole variable domain, filled in from reference TRBV7-2 and TRBJ1-1, reads GAGVSQSPSNKVTEKGKDVELRCDPISGHTALYWYRQSLGQGLEFLIYFQGNSAPDKSGLPSDRFSAERTGGSVSTLTIQRTQQEDSAVYLCASSPGGRATEAFFGQGTRLTVV.

The rearrangement joins TRBV6-1 to TRBJ1-6; 8 nucleotides agree with TRBD1. This CDR3 has 14 amino acids. Trimming cost V 6 bases and J 7 bases; bases outside gene matches: 5. The germline V gene encodes CDR1 MNHNS and CDR2 SASEGT. The CDR3 DNA reads TGTGCCAGCAGCCCGGGACAGGTCAATTCACCCCTCCACTTT. It codes for CASSPGQVNSPLHF.

The chain carries TRBV19 and TRBJ1-3; possibly TRBD1 for D (6 bases). There are 15 residues in the CDR3. V lost 2 bases to trimming and J lost 3 bases, with 11 bases between them. In germline, CDR1 is LNHDA, CDR2 SQIVND (reference sequence). The CDR3: CASSISQGYGNTIYF. The CDR3 bases are TGTGCCAGTAGTATATCACAGGGTTATGGAAACACCATATATTTT.

The rearrangement joins TRBV7-9 to TRBJ1-2; D call uncertain. The V end was cut by 1 base, the J end by 6 bases, with 9 bases between. Germline CDR1 is SEHNR and CDR2 is FQNEAQ (reference sequence). The CDR3 spans 13 residues. DNA of the CDR3: TGTGCCAGCAGCTTAGTACAGCAGCATGGCTACACCTTC. Amino acids: CASSLVQQHGYTF.

This chain links TRBV5-1 with TRBJ2-5; 9 positions agree with TRBD2. J lost 4 bases, V lost 0 bases, and 10 bases had no gene match. The CDR3 has 17 amino acids. Germline CDR1 SGHRS, CDR2 YFSETQ. The DNA of the CDR3 is TGCGCCAGCAGCTTGGTAGGAGTAGCGGGGGTACCAGAGACCCAGTACTTC. Protein: CASSLVGVAGVPETQYF.

This sequence joins TRBV6-5 and TRBJ1-3; D gene unclear. V gave up 7 bases and J gave up 0 bases, with 7 bases separating them. The CDR3 consists of 13 residues. CDR1 is MNHEY, CDR2 SVGAGI, per germline. CDR3 sequence: CASTSPSGNTIYF. CDR3 DNA: TGTGCCAGCACCTCTCCCTCTGGAAACACCATATATTTT.

In its sample, this clone was seen a few times. The chain recombines TRBV15 with TRBJ1-2; D perhaps matches TRBD1 (5 bases). The CDR3 extends over 13 amino acids. The germline V and J ends were trimmed by 1 base and 12 bases, with 15 bases remaining between them. CDR1 is LNHNV, CDR2 YYDKDF, per germline (reference sequence). The CDR3 DNA sequence: TGTGCCACCAGCAGAGGCGGACAACCCGGGCACACCTTC. Translation: CATSRGGQPGHTF.

The chain couples TRBV11-3 to TRBJ2-1; maybe TRBD2 (6 bases). The V and J ends lost 5 bases and 4 bases respectively, with 9 bases between them. Germline V gene lookup returns CDR1 SGHNT and CDR2 YENEEA. This CDR3 spans 13 amino acids. For the CDR3, the DNA is TGTGCCAGCAGCGCCGGGACTTACAATGAGCAGTTCTTC. It codes for CASSAGTYNEQFF.

CDR3 protein: CASSRDSQRGELFF. DNA of the CDR3: TGTGCCAGCAGCCGGGACTCACAAAGAGGGGAGCTGTTTTTT. This rearrangement joins TRBV9 to TRBJ2-2; weak D call: TRBD2 (6 bases). Germline V gene data show CDR1 as SGDLS and CDR2 as YYNGEE. This CDR3 is 14 amino acids long. The germline V and J ends were trimmed by 4 bases and 8 bases, with 15 bases remaining between them.

The CDR3 region is CASSGQGGKNIQYF. CDR3 bases: TGTGCCAGCAGTGGACAGGGGGGTAAAAACATTCAGTACTTC. The V call is TRBV25-1, the J call TRBJ2-4; 9 positions match TRBD1. CDR3 length: 14 amino acids. In germline, CDR1 is MGHDK, CDR2 SYGVNS. V gave up 4 bases and J gave up 4 bases; unmatched junction bases: 2.

This chain connects TRBV14 to TRBJ2-5; 7 bases map to TRBD1. The CDR3 has 15 amino acids. Germline V gene data show CDR1 as SGHDN and CDR2 as FVKESK. Losses at the gene ends were 5 bases for V and 5 bases for J; bases not matched to a gene: 11. CDR3 in amino acids: CASSYEQGMVETQYF. The CDR3, as DNA: TGTGCCAGCAGCTACGAACAGGGGATGGTGGAGACCCAGTACTTC. Together with reference TRBV14 and TRBJ2-5, the CDR3 gives the full variable domain: EAGVTQFPSHSVIEKGQTVTLRCDPISGHDNLYWYRRVMGKEIKFLLHFVKESKQDESGMPNNRFLAERTGGTYSTLKVQPAELEDSGVYFCASSYEQGMVETQYFGPGTRLLVL.

This clone was found once. The rearrangement joins TRBV11-2 to TRBJ1-5, with TRBD1 identical over 10 bases. The trim removed 3 bases at V and 5 bases at J, leaving 4 bases unmatched. This CDR3 is 15 amino acids long. Germline V gene lookup returns CDR1 SGHAT and CDR2 FQNNGV. The DNA for the CDR3 is TGTGCCAGCAGCTTCGGACAGGGGGGCGATCAGCCCCAGCATTTT. This encodes CASSFGQGGDQPQHF.

The V and J genes are TRBV6-5 and TRBJ2-5, with D unresolved. The CDR3 extends over 11 amino acids. V gave up 7 bases and J gave up 5 bases, with 8 bases separating them. The germline CDR1 and CDR2 sequences are MNHEY and SVGAGI. CDR3 sequence: CASMVRETQYF. CDR3 sequence (DNA): TGTGCCAGCATGGTTCGGGAGACCCAGTACTTC.

This clone was seen a few times. The chain couples TRBV11-3 to TRBJ1-1; D is ambiguous. The V end was cut by 5 bases, the J end by 6 bases, with 7 bases between. The germline V gene has CDR1 SGHNT and CDR2 YENEEA. There are 11 residues in the CDR3. The CDR3 DNA is TGTGCCAGCAGCCTCCGGGCTGAAGCTTTCTTT. Translating gives CASSLRAEAFF.

V and J are TRBV4-2 and TRBJ2-2; TRBD2 matches 10 bases. CDR1 and CDR2 from the germline V gene are LGHNA and YNFKEQ. The CDR3 is 17 residues long. V lost 4 bases to trimming and J lost 2 bases; unmatched junction nucleotides: 7. This CDR3 is CASSLSGTSANTGELFF. The CDR3 DNA sequence: TGTGCCAGCAGCCTATCCGGGACTAGCGCCAACACCGGGGAGCTGTTTTTT.

The J gene is TRBJ1-1, the V gene TRBV7-8, with a tentative D call TRBD1 (6 bases). Trimming took off 5 bases at V and 5 bases at J, with 15 bases between the two ends. Per the germline V gene, CDR1 is SGHVS and CDR2 is FQNEAQ. The length of the CDR3 is 14 residues. The CDR3 is CASSPDRTRTEAFF. Here the CDR3 DNA reads TGTGCCAGCAGCCCCGACAGGACCCGGACTGAAGCTTTCTTT.

The rearrangement joins TRBV7-2 to TRBJ2-7, with a weak D call TRBD2 (6 bases). Trimming removed 2 bases from V and 5 bases from J, with 16 bases in between. The germline V gene encodes CDR1 SGHTA and CDR2 FQGNSA. This CDR3 is built from 15 residues. CDR3 protein: CASSLFPGRVNEQYF. CDR3 coding DNA: TGTGCCAGCAGCTTATTCCCCGGGAGAGTCAACGAGCAGTACTTC.

The V gene is TRBV7-6, the J gene TRBJ1-1, with D possibly TRBD1 on 5 matching bases. The V end was cut by 5 bases, the J end by 0 bases, with 7 bases between. From germline, CDR1 is SGHVS and CDR2 FNYEAQ. The CDR3 covers 13 residues. DNA of the CDR3: TGTGCCAGCAGCATACAGGTGAACACTGAAGCTTTCTTT. Translation: CASSIQVNTEAFF.